Detailed here is one TCR beta chain. Its target is unknown. The source of the sample is a study of T cell responses to AZD1222 COVID-19 vaccine. Produced via immunoSEQ multiplex PCR; TCRdb's table is partial and in-frame only. The sample consists of 70,000 or so clones, approximately 87% of them appearing once. Study observations and caveats: Just a handful of AZD1222 recipients tested seropositive at baseline. Spike was spanned by vaccine-associated CD4 TCRs, with dominance at 160-218 and 743-854. The donor group comprised mostly white British people and more females; the analysis possibly underestimated clonal diversity. Close to half of spike-specific TCRs reportedly recognize unmutated variant regions.

The specimen comprised peripheral blood, sampled 28 days after the second AZD1222 dose. This TCR was recovered from an adult who received the AZD1222 COVID-19 vaccine.

CDR3 region: CASSALEGRMNTEAFF. The CDR3, as DNA: TGTGCCAGCAGCGCCTTGGAGGGCAGAATGAACACTGAAGCTTTCTTT. The V and J genes are TRBV7-6 and TRBJ1-1; D unresolved. The length of the CDR3 is 16 residues. Trimming pared 5 bases from V and 0 bases from J, leaving 16 bases between. Germline V gene data show CDR1 as SGHVS and CDR2 as FNYEAQ.